The following is a TCR beta chain sequence with its context. Its target is unknown. The library was designed around alpha chains, so this beta chain is a stray read whose abundance carries little weight. The CDR3 runs 13 residues. CDR1 and CDR2 from the germline V gene are MNHEY and SMNVEV (reference sequence). Trimming took 0 bases from V and 1 from J, leaving 0 bases between them. Stated time point: sample taken at primary tumor resection. The cohort: approximately 74 early-stage, untreated non-small cell lung cancer patients. The study sequenced unsorted whole RNA from tumor, nontumor lung or frozen PBMC. The sample comes from a study of spatial heterogeneity in lung cancer. TCRdb redid the calling of the 5' RACE reads with MiXCR, one entry per CDR3 protein. The profile shows roughly 19,000 distinct CDR3 sequences, roughly 5.8% of them singletons. Study-wide points: How many expanded intratumoral alpha and beta TCRs were present tracked the tumor mutation count, which was a count of nonsynonymous mutations. Estimates put coverage of tumor T cells 7% to 8% for alpha and 13% for beta chains.

Specimen: lung tumor tissue, collected at surgery. The chain combines TRBV27 with TRBJ2-2; D gene uncertain. The origin of this receptor is a female donor with early-stage non-small cell lung cancer. CDR3 sequence: CASSLSNTGELFF. The CDR3 DNA sequence: TGTGCCAGCAGTTTATCGAACACCGGGGAGCTGTTTTTT.